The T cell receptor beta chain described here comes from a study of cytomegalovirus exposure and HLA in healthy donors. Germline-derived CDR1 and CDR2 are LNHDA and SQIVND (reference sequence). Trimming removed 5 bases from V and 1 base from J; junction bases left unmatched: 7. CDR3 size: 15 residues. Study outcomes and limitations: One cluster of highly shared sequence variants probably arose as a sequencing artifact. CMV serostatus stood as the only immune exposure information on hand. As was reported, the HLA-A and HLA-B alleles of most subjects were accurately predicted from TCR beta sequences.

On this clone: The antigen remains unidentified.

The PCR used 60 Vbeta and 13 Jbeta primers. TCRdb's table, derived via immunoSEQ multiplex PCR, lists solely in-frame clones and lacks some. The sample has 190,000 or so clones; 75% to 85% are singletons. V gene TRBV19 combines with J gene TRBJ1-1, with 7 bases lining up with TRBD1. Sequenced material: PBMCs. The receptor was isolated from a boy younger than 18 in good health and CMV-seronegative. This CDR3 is CASSFLGTANTEAFF. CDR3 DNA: TGTGCCAGTAGTTTCCTCGGGACAGCGAACACTGAAGCTTTCTTT.